The 23 T cell receptor beta chains below all came from one sample that was sequenced in a study of blood T cell repertoires in COVID-19. Measured with immunoSEQ multiplex PCR; TCRdb has only the in-frame clones, and not every one. This sample has about 130,000 clones; about 79% occur once, and the top ten carry 35% to 40%. Sequencing used peripheral blood. These TCRs come from a man between 35 and 55 years old with active or convalescent COVID-19.

The J gene is TRBJ2-6, the V gene TRBV19; D perhaps matches TRBD1 (6 bases). Germline V lookup: CDR1 LNHDA, CDR2 SQIVND (reference sequence). Between the trimmed V and J ends, which lost 5 bases and 2 bases, there was a span of 16 bases. CDR3 size: 17 residues. DNA of the CDR3: TGTGCCAGTAGTCTAACTCAGGGGCGGACTGGGGCCAACGTCCTGACTTTC. Encoded protein: CASSLTQGRTGANVLTF.

This clone has just a few counts. The V and J genes are TRBV30 and TRBJ2-2; tentatively, D is TRBD2 (5 bases). Germline-derived CDR1 and CDR2 are GTSNPN and SVGIG (reference sequence). With 0 bases removed from V and 3 bases from J, the gap between germline ends came to 17 bases. The CDR3 has 17 amino acids. The CDR3 loop reads CAWSVRWTGKDTGELFF. Here the CDR3 DNA reads TGTGCCTGGAGTGTACGGTGGACGGGAAAGGACACCGGGGAGCTGTTTTTT.

This chain connects TRBV7-9 to TRBJ1-1; 11 bases map to TRBD1. The V gene's germline CDR1 is SEHNR and CDR2 FQNEAQ (reference sequence). Trimming cost V 5 bases and J 3 bases; bases outside gene matches: 5. The CDR3 extends over 15 amino acids. CDR3 residues: CASSLGTGGYTEAFF. In DNA, the CDR3 is TGTGCCAGCAGCCTAGGGACAGGGGGTTACACTGAAGCTTTCTTT.

This chain links TRBV29-1 with TRBJ1-3; no clear D. In germline, CDR1 is SQVTM, CDR2 ANQGSEA. The V gene lost 4 bases and the J gene lost 0 bases, with 10 bases spanning the gap. CDR3 length: 14 residues. This chain's CDR3 is CSVAAGTSGNTIYF. CDR3 nucleotide sequence: TGCAGCGTTGCAGCAGGCACCTCTGGAAACACCATATATTTT.

The chain has TRBV7-9 and TRBJ1-1; D is undetermined. V was clipped by 3 bases and J by 11 bases, with 10 bases between them. This CDR3 region has 11 residues. CDR1 and CDR2 from the germline V gene are SEHNR and FQNEAQ (reference sequence). This CDR3 reads CASSFGREAFF. The DNA for the CDR3 is TGTGCCAGCAGCTTTGGCCGGGAGGCTTTCTTT.

The chain uses TRBV28 and TRBJ1-2; TRBD1 matches at 7 bases. In germline, CDR1 is MDHEN, CDR2 SYDVKM. This CDR3 is 16 amino acids long. V was pared by 3 bases and J by 4 bases, with 11 bases of the junction left unmatched. The CDR3 loop is CASSFGTDGEIYGYTF. The CDR3 coding sequence is TGTGCCAGCAGTTTCGGGACAGATGGGGAGATCTATGGCTACACCTTC.

J is TRBJ1-6 and V is TRBV6-1, with D uncertain. Germline loops: CDR1 MNHNS, CDR2 SASEGT. V was shortened by 3 bases and J by 0 bases, with 9 bases between the two germline ends. This CDR3 region has 16 residues. The DNA for the CDR3 is TGTGCCAGCAGTGACAATATGAGCTCCTATAATTCACCCCTCCACTTT. It is translated as CASSDNMSSYNSPLHF.

This chain connects TRBV15 to TRBJ1-3, with D unclear. V gave up 0 bases and J gave up 4 bases, with 13 bases separating them. Germline loops: CDR1 LNHNV, CDR2 YYDKDF (reference sequence). The CDR3 has 16 residues. In DNA form, the CDR3 reads TGTGCCACCAGCAGAGATCGGGGAATTGACGGAAACACCATATATTTT. Translating gives CATSRDRGIDGNTIYF.

This clone was recorded a few times. CDR3 loop: CASSAWSRGSYEQYF. The CDR3 region has the DNA TGTGCCAGCAGCGCGTGGAGCAGGGGCTCCTACGAGCAGTACTTC. The V and J genes are TRBV7-6 and TRBJ2-7, with D possibly matching TRBD1 (6 bases). The length of the CDR3 is 15 residues. Trimming took 5 bases from V and 0 from J, leaving 14 bases between them. Germline V gene lookup returns CDR1 SGHVS and CDR2 FNYEAQ.

This chain links TRBV5-1 with TRBJ2-1; D unresolved. The CDR3 spans 17 residues. The V and J ends lost 0 bases and 7 bases respectively, with 20 bases between them. Germline lookup yields CDR1 SGHRS and CDR2 YFSETQ. This CDR3 is CASSLDDDIFKDNEQFF. The CDR3 region has the DNA TGCGCCAGCAGCTTGGATGACGACATCTTCAAGGATAATGAGCAGTTCTTC.

This chain connects TRBV27 to TRBJ1-5; no reliable D call. Per germline, CDR1 MNHEY and CDR2 SMNVEV (reference sequence). Trimming shortened V by 4 bases and J by 1 base, and 11 bases separated the two germline ends. There are 15 residues in the CDR3. The CDR3: CASSSTALSNQPQHF. The CDR3 region has the DNA TGTGCCAGCAGTTCGACTGCCTTGAGCAATCAGCCCCAGCATTTT.

A single count supports this clone. The chain couples TRBV12-5 to TRBJ1-1; D is undetermined. CDR1 is LGHNT, CDR2 FRNRAP, per germline. V gave up 6 bases and J gave up 0 bases, with 5 bases separating them. This CDR3 contains 12 residues. Here the CDR3 DNA reads TGTGCTAGTGGCATTCTGAACACTGAAGCTTTCTTT. Translating gives CASGILNTEAFF. Supplemented by reference TRBV12-5 and TRBJ1-1, the full variable domain reads DARVTQTPRHKVTEMGQEVTMRCQPILGHNTVFWYRQTMMQGLELLAYFRNRAPLDDSGMPKDRFSAEMPDATLATLKIQPSEPRDSAVYFCASGILNTEAFFGQGTRLTVV.

This clone showed up just a few times. Written as DNA, the CDR3 is TGTGCCAGCTCCAACGGGGGGGCCTGGGAAGCTTTCTTT. This encodes CASSNGGAWEAFF. V gene TRBV7-9 combines with J gene TRBJ1-1; TRBD1 might be the D (6 bases). CDR1 and CDR2 (germline): SEHNR, FQNEAQ (reference sequence). V was trimmed by 8 bases and J by 8 bases, leaving 18 bases between them. This CDR3 has 13 residues.

The chain links TRBV7-9 to TRBJ1-1; D unclear. Germline lookup yields CDR1 SEHNR and CDR2 FQNEAQ (reference sequence). The CDR3 is 13 amino acids. Trimming pared 5 bases from V and 1 base from J, leaving 8 bases between. The CDR3 DNA follows: TGTGCCAGCAGCACCCGACAGAACACTGAAGCTTTCTTT. Translation gives CASSTRQNTEAFF.

This clone was seen a few times. The chain couples TRBV2 to TRBJ2-5; 14 nucleotides match TRBD2. V lost 6 bases and J lost 5; bases outside the gene matches: 2. The CDR3 length is 14 residues. The germline CDR1 and CDR2 sequences are SNHLY and FYNNEI. The CDR3 reads CASRRTSGGETQYF. The CDR3 region has the DNA TGTGCCAGCAGGAGGACTAGCGGGGGGGAGACCCAGTACTTC.

This clone was counted a single time. This chain joins TRBV29-1 and TRBJ1-1, with 8 bases that match TRBD1. The germline V gene has CDR1 SQVTM and CDR2 ANQGSEA. There are 14 residues in the CDR3. The V segment lost 4 bases and the J segment 10 bases; nucleotides outside the gene matches: 14. The CDR3 DNA reads as TGCAGCGTTGGGCGGGCTAAGACAGGGGATGGAGCTTTCTTT. This sequence encodes CSVGRAKTGDGAFF. Combining the CDR3 with reference TRBV29-1 and TRBJ1-1 gives the whole variable domain SAVISQKPSRDICQRGTSLTIQCQVDSQVTMMFWYRQQPGQSLTLIATANQGSEATYESGFVIDKFPISRPNLTFSTLTVSNMSPEDSSIYLCSVGRAKTGDGAFFGQGTRLTVV.

The genes are TRBV5-5 and TRBJ1-1; unclear D gene. CDR3 length: 16 residues. Per germline, CDR1 SGHKS and CDR2 YYEKEE (reference sequence). V was pared by 6 bases and J by 4 bases, with 22 bases between. CDR3 DNA sequence: TGTGCCAGCACCCTTGAACCCGCCTGGAGAGGCACTGAAGCTTTCTTT. Translating it yields CASTLEPAWRGTEAFF.

Of note for this clone: One end of the junction does not line up with germline, which may come from a read error. J is TRBJ1-2 and V is TRBV4-1; D uncertain. Germline V gives CDR1 MGHRA, CDR2 YSYEKL. The CDR3 contains 13 residues. The CDR3 nucleotides are TGCGCCAGCAGCCACCTAGAGTTACCCCGCACGTACTTC. It codes for CASSHLELPRTYF.

The V call is TRBV12-3 or TRBV12-4, the J call TRBJ2-1, with 7 positions matching TRBD2. V gave up 4 bases and J gave up 7 bases; unmatched junction bases: 4. The CDR3 sequence is 13 residues long. The CDR3 region has the DNA TGTGCCAGCAGTTCGTTACTAGCGAATGAGCAGTTCTTC. It specifies CASSSLLANEQFF.

V is TRBV18 and J is TRBJ1-6; 7 bases map to TRBD1. The CDR3 totals 19 residues. Germline CDR1 is KGHSH and CDR2 is LQKENI. V was clipped by 1 base and J by 7 bases; unmatched bases: 16. The CDR3 region has the DNA TGTGCCAGCTCACCACGCCCCCCCCGGGACAGCAAATTAAATTCACCCCTCCACTTT. This gives the protein CASSPRPPRDSKLNSPLHF.

The J gene is TRBJ1-2, the V gene TRBV28; possible D gene TRBD1, 6 bases. Trimming removed 6 bases at V and 5 bases at J, with 13 bases between. Looked up from germline, CDR1 is MDHEN and CDR2 is SYDVKM. The CDR3 totals 13 residues. The DNA for the CDR3 is TGTGCCAGCAGCGCAGGGGTGGGGTATGGCTACACCTTC. It is translated as CASSAGVGYGYTF.

The chain links TRBV6-5 to TRBJ2-2, with TRBD2 as a possible D gene (5 bases). V lost 0 bases to trimming and J lost 7 bases, with 12 bases between them. The CDR3 covers 15 residues. CDR1 and CDR2 from the germline V gene are MNHEY and SVGAGI. CDR3 region: CASSYSAGVGGELFF. In DNA, the CDR3 is TGTGCCAGCAGTTACTCGGCCGGGGTGGGCGGGGAGCTGTTTTTT.

In its sample, this clone was seen a few times. This chain links TRBV29-1 with TRBJ2-7; TRBD1 agrees at 9 bases. V lost 6 bases and J lost 5; bases outside the gene matches: 11. CDR3 length: 14 residues. Germline lookup yields CDR1 SQVTM and CDR2 ANQGSEA. This CDR3 reads CSVGPGTGKNEQYF. As DNA, the CDR3 is TGCAGCGTCGGTCCCGGGACAGGGAAGAACGAGCAGTACTTC.